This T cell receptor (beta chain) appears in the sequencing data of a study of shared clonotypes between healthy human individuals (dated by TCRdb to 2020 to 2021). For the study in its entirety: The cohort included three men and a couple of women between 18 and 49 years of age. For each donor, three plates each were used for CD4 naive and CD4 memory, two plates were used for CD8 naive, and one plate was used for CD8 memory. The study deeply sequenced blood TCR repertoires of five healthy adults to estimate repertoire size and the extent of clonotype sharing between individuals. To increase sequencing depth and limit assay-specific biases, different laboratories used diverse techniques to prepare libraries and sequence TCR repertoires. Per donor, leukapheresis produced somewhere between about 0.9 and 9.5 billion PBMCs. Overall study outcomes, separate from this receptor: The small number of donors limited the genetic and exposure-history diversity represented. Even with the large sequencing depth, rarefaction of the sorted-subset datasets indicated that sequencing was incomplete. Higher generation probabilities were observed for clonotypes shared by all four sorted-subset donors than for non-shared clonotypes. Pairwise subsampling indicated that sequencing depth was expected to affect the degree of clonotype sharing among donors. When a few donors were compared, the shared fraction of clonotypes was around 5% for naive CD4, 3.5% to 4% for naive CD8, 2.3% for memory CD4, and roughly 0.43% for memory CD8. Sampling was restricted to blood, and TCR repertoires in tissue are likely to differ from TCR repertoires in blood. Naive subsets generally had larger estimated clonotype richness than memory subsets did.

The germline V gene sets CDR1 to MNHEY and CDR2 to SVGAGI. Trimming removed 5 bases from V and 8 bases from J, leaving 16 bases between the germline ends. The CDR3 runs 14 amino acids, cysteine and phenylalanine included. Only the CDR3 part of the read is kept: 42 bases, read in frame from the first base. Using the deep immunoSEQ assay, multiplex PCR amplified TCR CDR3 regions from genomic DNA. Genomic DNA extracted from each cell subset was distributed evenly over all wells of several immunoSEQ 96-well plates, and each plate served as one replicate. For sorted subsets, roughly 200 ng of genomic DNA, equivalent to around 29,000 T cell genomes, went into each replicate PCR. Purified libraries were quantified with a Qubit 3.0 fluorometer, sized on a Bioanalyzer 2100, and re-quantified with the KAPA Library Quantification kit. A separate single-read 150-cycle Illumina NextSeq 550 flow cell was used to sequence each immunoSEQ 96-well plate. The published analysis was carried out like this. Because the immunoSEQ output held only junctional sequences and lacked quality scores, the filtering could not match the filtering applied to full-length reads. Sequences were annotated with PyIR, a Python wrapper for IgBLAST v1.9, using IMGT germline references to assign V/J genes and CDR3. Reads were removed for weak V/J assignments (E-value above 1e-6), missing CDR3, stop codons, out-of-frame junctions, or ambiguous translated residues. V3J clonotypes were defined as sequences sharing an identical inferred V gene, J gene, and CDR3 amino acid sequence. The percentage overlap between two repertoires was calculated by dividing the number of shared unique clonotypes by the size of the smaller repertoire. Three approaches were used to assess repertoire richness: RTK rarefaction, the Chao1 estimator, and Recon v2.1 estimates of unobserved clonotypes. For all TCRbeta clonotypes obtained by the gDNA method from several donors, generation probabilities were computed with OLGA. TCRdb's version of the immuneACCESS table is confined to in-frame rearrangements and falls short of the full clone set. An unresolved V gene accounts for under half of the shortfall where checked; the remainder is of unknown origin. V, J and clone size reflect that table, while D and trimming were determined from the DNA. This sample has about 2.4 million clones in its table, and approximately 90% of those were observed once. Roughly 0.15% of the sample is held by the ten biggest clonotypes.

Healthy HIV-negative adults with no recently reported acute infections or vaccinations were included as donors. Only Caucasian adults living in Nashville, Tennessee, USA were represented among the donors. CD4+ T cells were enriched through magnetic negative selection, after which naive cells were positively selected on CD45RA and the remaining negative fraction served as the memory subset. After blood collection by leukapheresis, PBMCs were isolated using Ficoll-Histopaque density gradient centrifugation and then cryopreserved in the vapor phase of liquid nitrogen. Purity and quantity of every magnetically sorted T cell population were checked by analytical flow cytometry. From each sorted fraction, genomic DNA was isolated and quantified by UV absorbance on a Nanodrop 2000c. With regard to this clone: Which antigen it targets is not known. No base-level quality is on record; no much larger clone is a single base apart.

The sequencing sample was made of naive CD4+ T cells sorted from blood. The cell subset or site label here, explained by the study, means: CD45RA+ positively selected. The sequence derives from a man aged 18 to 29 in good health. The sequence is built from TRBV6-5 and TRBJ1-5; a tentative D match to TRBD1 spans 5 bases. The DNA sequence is TGTGCCAGCAGTACCAACAGACCCAGGGAGCCCCAGCATTTT. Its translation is CASSTNRPREPQHF.